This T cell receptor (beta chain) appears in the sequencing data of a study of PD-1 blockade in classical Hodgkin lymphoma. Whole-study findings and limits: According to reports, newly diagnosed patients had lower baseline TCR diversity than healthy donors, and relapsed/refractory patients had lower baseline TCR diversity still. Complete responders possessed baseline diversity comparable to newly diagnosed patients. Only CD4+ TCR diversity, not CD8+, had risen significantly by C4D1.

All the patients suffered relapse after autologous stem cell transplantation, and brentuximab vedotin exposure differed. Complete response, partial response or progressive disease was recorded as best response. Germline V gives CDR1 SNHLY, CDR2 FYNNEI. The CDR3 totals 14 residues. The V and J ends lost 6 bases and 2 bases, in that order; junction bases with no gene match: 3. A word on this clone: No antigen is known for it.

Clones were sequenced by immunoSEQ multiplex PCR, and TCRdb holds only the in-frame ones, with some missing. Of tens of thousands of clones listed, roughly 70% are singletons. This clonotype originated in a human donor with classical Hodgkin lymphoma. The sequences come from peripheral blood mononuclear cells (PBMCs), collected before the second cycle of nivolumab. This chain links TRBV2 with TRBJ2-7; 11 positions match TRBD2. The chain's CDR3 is CASRTSGVPYEQYF. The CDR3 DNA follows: TGTGCCAGCAGGACTAGCGGGGTTCCCTACGAGCAGTACTTC.